This T cell receptor beta chain was identified in a study of Ad26.COV2.S vaccination and SARS-CoV-2 variants. Whole-study context: Once or twice, 56 days apart, Ad26.COV2.S was delivered intramuscularly.

CDR1 and CDR2 (germline): SGHRS, YFSETQ. V was cut by 4 bases and J by 2 bases, with 13 bases left in between. The CDR3 is made up of 15 amino acids. Points from the study as a whole: Vaccine and placebo groups showed comparable non-spike TCR breadth.

Some clones are missing from TCRdb's copy, which holds only in-frame ones; the method was immunoSEQ multiplex PCR. Of about 680,000 clones listed, 80% to 90% are singletons. This clone has just a few counts. Antigen specificity is unknown. Treatment given: some 20 received Ad26.COV2.S at low or high dose, single or two shots; about five received placebo; per-sample allocation not given. Specimen acquisition occurred on day 63 following the initial vaccine or placebo injection. The donor's status was that of an adult aged 18-55 years in Boston. Source: peripheral blood, taken in a trial of Ad26.COV2.S vaccine versus placebo. This chain joins TRBV5-1 and TRBJ1-3; no clear D. The clonotype comes from a person between 18 and 65 years old who received the Ad26.COV2.S COVID-19 vaccine or a placebo. Here the CDR3 DNA reads TGCGCCAGCAGCCCCGTCCCATTTGCTGGAAACACCATATATTTT. This encodes CASSPVPFAGNTIYF.